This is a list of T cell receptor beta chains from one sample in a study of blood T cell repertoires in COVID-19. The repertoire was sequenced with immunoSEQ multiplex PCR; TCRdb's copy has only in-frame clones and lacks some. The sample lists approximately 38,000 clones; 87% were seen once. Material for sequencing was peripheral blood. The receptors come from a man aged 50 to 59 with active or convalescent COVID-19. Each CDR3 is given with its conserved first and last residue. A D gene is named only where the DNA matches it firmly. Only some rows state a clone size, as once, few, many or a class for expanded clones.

CASSGTSGRLAYEQYF	TGTGCCAGCAGCGGGACTAGCGGGAGGCTCGCCTACGAGCAGTACTTC	TRBV5-8	TRBJ2-7	TRBD2	NA
CASSETSRATEAFF	TGTGCCAGCAGTGAAACGAGCAGGGCCACTGAAGCTTTCTTT	TRBV6-1	TRBJ1-1	NA	NA
CASSPGQGGQSSYNEQFF	TGTGCCAGCAGCCCGGGACAGGGTGGACAAAGCTCCTACAATGAGCAGTTCTTC	TRBV4-2	TRBJ2-1	TRBD1	NA
CASSQGTIPRSYEQYF	TGCGCCAGCAGCCAAGGGACAATCCCCAGATCCTACGAGCAGTACTTC	TRBV4-1	TRBJ2-7	NA	NA
CASSYSTRGGTEAFF	TGTGCCAGCAGTTACTCAACTCGGGGGGGAACTGAAGCTTTCTTT	TRBV6-5	TRBJ1-1	NA	NA
CASSPTFASLQGEDTDTQYF	TGCGCCAGCAGCCCGACCTTCGCCTCCCTACAGGGAGAGGACACAGATACGCAGTATTTT	TRBV5-1	TRBJ2-3	NA	NA
CASGQGASYGYTF	TGCGCCAGCGGACAGGGGGCCAGCTATGGCTACACCTTC	TRBV5-1	TRBJ1-2	TRBD1	few
CASSLGSSHEQYF	TGTGCCAGCAGCTTAGGGTCTAGCCACGAGCAGTACTTC	TRBV7-9	TRBJ2-7	NA	NA
CASSQDDGGQGAFIYNSPLHF	TGCGCCAGCAGCCAAGATGACGGTGGACAGGGGGCCTTCATATATAATTCACCCCTCCACTTT	TRBV4-1	TRBJ1-6	TRBD1	NA
CASSQGWGTEAFF	TGTGCCAGTTCACAGGGGTGGGGCACTGAAGCTTTCTTT	TRBV28	TRBJ1-1	TRBD1	once
CASSSVWTGYNSPLHF	TGTGCCAGCAGCTCGGTTTGGACAGGGTATAATTCACCCCTCCACTTT	TRBV7-9	TRBJ1-6	TRBD1	NA
CAGRTGETEAFF	TGTGCCGGGAGGACAGGGGAAACTGAAGCTTTCTTT	TRBV6-5	TRBJ1-1	TRBD1	NA
CASSPLTGREVIQYF	TGTGCCAGCAGCCCCCTGACTGGGCGGGAGGTCATTCAGTACTTC	TRBV7-8	TRBJ2-4	TRBD2	NA
CASNPGGQGGFYEQYF	TGTGCCAGCAACCCTGGGGGCCAGGGGGGATTCTACGAGCAGTACTTC	TRBV11-2	TRBJ2-7	NA	NA
CASKEGPSGSDEQFF	TGCGCCAGCAAAGAGGGTCCTAGCGGGAGCGATGAGCAGTTCTTC	TRBV10-2	TRBJ2-1	TRBD2	NA
CASSEGVAGNTIYF	TGTGCCAGCTCAGAAGGGGTTGCTGGAAACACCATATATTTT	TRBV18	TRBJ1-3	NA	NA
CASSISGTTDTQYF	TGTGCCAGCAGTATTAGCGGGACCACAGATACGCAGTATTTT	TRBV25-1	TRBJ2-3	TRBD2	once
CASAGGSAASTDTQYF	TGCGCCAGCGCGGGGGGCTCGGCGGCTAGCACAGATACGCAGTATTTT	TRBV5-1	TRBJ2-3	TRBD2	NA
CASSEPPQGAEGYTF	TGTGCCAGTAGTGAACCGCCTCAGGGGGCGGAGGGCTACACCTTC	TRBV19	TRBJ1-2	TRBD1	few
CASSGQKNTEAFF	TGTGCCAGCAGCGGACAGAAAAACACTGAAGCTTTCTTT	TRBV6-5	TRBJ1-1	NA	once
CASSLETGELFF	TGTGCCAGCAGTCTGGAGACGGGGGAGCTGTTTTTT	TRBV28	TRBJ2-2	NA	NA
CASSYSVGRNEQFF	TGTGCCAGCAGTTACTCGGTAGGGAGGAATGAGCAGTTCTTC	TRBV6-5	TRBJ2-1	NA	NA
CASSALSGGEKLFF	TGTGCCAGCAGTGCGTTGAGTGGCGGTGAAAAACTGTTTTTT	TRBV2	TRBJ1-4	NA	few
CASTRTVSSYEQYF	TGTGCCAGTACTAGGACAGTCAGCTCCTACGAGCAGTACTTC	TRBV19	TRBJ2-7	NA	NA
CASSPLTSVGETQYF	TGCGCCAGCAGCCCTTTGACTAGCGTCGGGGAGACCCAGTACTTC	TRBV5-1	TRBJ2-5	TRBD2	NA
CASRGGAASYEQYF	TGTGCCAGCAGGGGGGGGGCTGCCTCCTACGAGCAGTACTTC	TRBV5-4	TRBJ2-7	NA	NA
CASAQGTNEKLFF	TGTGCCAGCGCACAGGGGACTAATGAAAAACTGTTTTTT	TRBV18	TRBJ1-4	TRBD1	NA
CASSSPIRDSNEKLFF	TGTGCCAGCAGCTCACCGATACGGGACTCTAATGAAAAACTGTTTTTT	TRBV11-1	TRBJ1-4	NA	NA
CASSPRQGEGDSPLHF	TGCGCCAGCAGCCCCCGACAGGGGGAAGGTGATTCACCCCTCCACTTT	TRBV5-1	TRBJ1-6	TRBD1	NA
CASSLGQGMNQPQHF	TGTGCCAGCAGCTTGGGACAGGGAATGAATCAGCCCCAGCATTTT	TRBV5-6	TRBJ1-5	TRBD1	NA
CASSIVWDRRNEQFF	TGTGCCAGTAGTATAGTTTGGGACAGGAGAAATGAGCAGTTCTTC	TRBV19	TRBJ2-1	TRBD1	NA
CASSLPREGGAEQYF	TGTGCCAGTAGTCTACCGCGGGAAGGAGGAGCCGAGCAGTACTTC	TRBV19	TRBJ2-7	NA	NA
CAWSAGENQPQHF	TGTGCCTGGAGTGCAGGGGAAAATCAGCCCCAGCATTTT	TRBV30	TRBJ1-5	NA	NA
CASSWPEQFF	TGTGCCAGCAGCTGGCCTGAGCAGTTCTTC	TRBV7-9	TRBJ2-1	NA	once
CSVGRRNTGELFF	TGCAGCGTTGGGAGGCGGAACACCGGGGAGCTGTTTTTT	TRBV29-1	TRBJ2-2	NA	NA
CASSPPFSYNEQFF	TGTGCCAGCAGTCCCCCCTTCTCCTACAATGAGCAGTTCTTC	TRBV28	TRBJ2-1	NA	NA
CASSLARETQYF	TGTGCCAGCAGCTTGGCCAGAGAGACCCAGTACTTC	TRBV5-4	TRBJ2-5	NA	NA
CASSLGTSGSTDTQYF	TGTGCCAGCAGCTTAGGGACTAGCGGGAGCACAGATACGCAGTATTTT	TRBV7-3	TRBJ2-3	TRBD2	NA
CASSLTGFTDTQYF	TGCGCCAGCAGCCTCACAGGGTTTACAGATACGCAGTATTTT	TRBV4-1	TRBJ2-3	NA	NA
CASSTGTGAYGYTF	TGTGCCAGTAGTACCGGGACAGGGGCGTATGGCTACACCTTC	TRBV19	TRBJ1-2	TRBD1	NA
CASSKGRGGFEQYF	TGTGCCAGCAGCAAGGGAAGGGGGGGATTCGAGCAGTACTTC	TRBV5-8	TRBJ2-7	NA	NA
CASSPQAGGLNTEAFF	TGTGCCAGCTCACCGCAGGCAGGGGGTCTGAACACTGAAGCTTTCTTT	TRBV18	TRBJ1-1	TRBD1	NA
CASGTHGGGYTF	TGTGCCAGCGGCACACACGGCGGCGGCTACACCTTC	TRBV2	TRBJ1-2	NA	NA
CSASSVSGEWHEQFF	TGCAGTGCTAGTTCAGTATCAGGGGAGTGGCATGAGCAGTTCTTC	TRBV20-1	TRBJ2-1	NA	NA
CASRQAGIANTGELFF	TGTGCCAGCAGGCAGGCAGGGATCGCGAACACCGGGGAGCTGTTTTTT	TRBV28	TRBJ2-2	NA	NA
CASSPYRDQPQHF	TGTGCCAGCAGTCCCTACAGGGATCAGCCCCAGCATTTT	TRBV6-5	TRBJ1-5	NA	NA
CASSATRGDRTDTQYF	TGTGCCAGCAGTGCCACCCGGGGGGACCGCACAGATACGCAGTATTTT	TRBV6-1	TRBJ2-3	TRBD2	NA
CASSPTGTGDTEAFF	TGTGCCAGCAGCCCAACCGGGACAGGGGACACTGAAGCTTTCTTT	TRBV7-2	TRBJ1-1	TRBD1	NA
CATAPGTGAGNTIYF	TGTGCCACCGCCCCCGGGACAGGGGCTGGAAACACCATATATTTT	TRBV7-8	TRBJ1-3	TRBD1	NA
CASSYSVDQPQHF	TGTGCCAGCAGTTACTCTGTCGATCAGCCCCAGCATTTT	TRBV6-5	TRBJ1-5	NA	NA
CASSRTGSPLHF	TGTGCCAGCAGTCGGACTGGGTCACCCCTCCACTTT	TRBV6-5	TRBJ1-6	NA	NA
CASNRMKEALRTDTQYF	TGTGCCAGCAATCGGATGAAAGAAGCGCTGAGAACAGATACGCAGTATTTT	TRBV9	TRBJ2-3	NA	NA
CASSKTLAANNEQFF	TGTGCTAGCAGCAAGACGCTAGCGGCGAACAATGAGCAGTTCTTC	TRBV7-7	TRBJ2-1	TRBD2	few
CASSPRGLDTEAFF	TGTGCCAGCAGCCCGCGGGGGCTGGACACTGAAGCTTTCTTT	TRBV5-6	TRBJ1-1	NA	NA